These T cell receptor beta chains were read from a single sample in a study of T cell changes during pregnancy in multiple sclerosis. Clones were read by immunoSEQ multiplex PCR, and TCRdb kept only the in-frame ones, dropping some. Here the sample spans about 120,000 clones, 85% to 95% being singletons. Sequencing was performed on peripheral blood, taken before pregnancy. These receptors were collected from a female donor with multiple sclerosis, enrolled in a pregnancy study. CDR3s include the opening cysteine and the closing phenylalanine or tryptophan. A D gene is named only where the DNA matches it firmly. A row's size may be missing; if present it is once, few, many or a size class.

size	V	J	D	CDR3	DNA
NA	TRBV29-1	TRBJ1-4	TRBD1	CSVWDRGREKLFF	TGCAGCGTGTGGGACAGGGGCAGGGAAAAACTGTTTTTT
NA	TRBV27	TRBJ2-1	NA	CASTSEAGSYNEQFF	TGTGCCAGCACCTCCGAGGCAGGGTCCTACAATGAGCAGTTCTTC
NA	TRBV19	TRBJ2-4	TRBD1	CASSINRGLAKNIQYF	TGTGCCAGTAGTATTAACAGGGGATTAGCCAAAAACATTCAGTACTTC
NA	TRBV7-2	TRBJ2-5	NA	CASSLGGWETQYF	TGTGCCAGCAGCTTGGGAGGTTGGGAGACCCAGTACTTC
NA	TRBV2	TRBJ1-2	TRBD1	CASSGGRGRNGYTF	TGTGCCAGCAGTGGCGGCAGGGGGCGGAATGGCTACACCTTC
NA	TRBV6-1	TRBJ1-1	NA	CASSTLQGSTEAFF	TGTGCCAGCAGCACTCTTCAGGGGAGCACTGAAGCTTTCTTT
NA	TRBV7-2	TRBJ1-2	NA	CASTSEGFNYGYTF	TGTGCCAGCACCTCGGAGGGATTCAACTATGGCTACACCTTC
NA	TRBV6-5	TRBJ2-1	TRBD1	CASSYIRQGASEQFF	TGTGCCAGCAGTTACATACGACAGGGGGCTTCCGAGCAGTTCTTC
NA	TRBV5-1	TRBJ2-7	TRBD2	CASSLAGGGRNEQYF	TGCGCCAGCAGCTTGGCAGGCGGCGGGAGGAACGAGCAGTACTTC
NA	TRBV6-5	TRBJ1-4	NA	CASSYSTQNEKLFF	TGTGCCAGCAGTTACTCTACCCAGAATGAAAAACTGTTTTTT
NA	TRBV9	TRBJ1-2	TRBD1	CASSVNRGPRPHSGYTF	TGTGCCAGCAGCGTAAACAGGGGGCCGCGACCCCATTCCGGCTACACCTTC
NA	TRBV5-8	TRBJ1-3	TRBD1	CASSSRQGVGNTIYF	TGTGCCAGCAGCTCCCGACAGGGGGTTGGAAACACCATATATTTT
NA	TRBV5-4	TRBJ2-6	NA	CASSLGTGSGANVLTF	TGTGCCAGCAGCTTGGGAACAGGCTCTGGGGCCAACGTCCTGACTTTC
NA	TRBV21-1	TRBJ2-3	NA	CASDSGDTDTQYF	TGTGCCAGCGACTCGGGGGACACAGATACGCAGTATTTT
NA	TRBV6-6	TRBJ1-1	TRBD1	CASSSRRGGREAFF	TGTGCCAGCAGTTCCCGTAGAGGGGGCAGGGAAGCTTTCTTT
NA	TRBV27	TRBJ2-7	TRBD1	CASSFRDREGEQYF	TGTGCCAGCAGTTTCCGGGACAGGGAGGGCGAGCAGTACTTC
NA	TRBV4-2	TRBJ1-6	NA	CASSQETQGYSPLHF	TGTGCCAGCAGCCAAGAAACACAGGGCTATTCACCCCTCCACTTT
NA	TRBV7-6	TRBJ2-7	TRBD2	CASSLSLAGGEQYF	TGTGCCAGCAGCTTATCCCTAGCGGGAGGCGAGCAGTACTTC
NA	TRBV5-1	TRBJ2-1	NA	CASSLELPSSYNEQFF	TGCGCCAGCAGCTTGGAGTTACCGAGCTCCTACAATGAGCAGTTCTTC
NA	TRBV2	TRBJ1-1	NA	CASSDRTANTEAFF	TGTGCCAGCAGTGATAGGACAGCGAACACTGAAGCTTTCTTT
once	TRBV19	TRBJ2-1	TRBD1	CASSTDRGVGNEQFF	TGTGCCAGTAGTACAGACAGGGGCGTCGGTAATGAGCAGTTCTTC
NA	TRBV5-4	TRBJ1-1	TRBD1	CASSLTGGAEAFF	TGTGCCAGCAGCTTGACAGGGGGAGCTGAAGCTTTCTTT
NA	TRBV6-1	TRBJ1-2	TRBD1	CASSLDRLGYGYTF	TGTGCCAGCAGCTTGGACAGGTTGGGATATGGCTACACCTTC
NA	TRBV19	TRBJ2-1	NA	CVSSLETGWDEQFF	TGTGTCAGTAGTCTGGAGACAGGATGGGATGAGCAGTTCTTC
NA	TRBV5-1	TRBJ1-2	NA	CASSWRREGNYGYTF	TGCGCCAGCAGCTGGAGGCGTGAAGGGAACTATGGCTACACCTTC
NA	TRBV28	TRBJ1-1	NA	CASSLSLYTEAFF	TGTGCCAGCAGTTTAAGCCTTTACACTGAAGCTTTCTTT
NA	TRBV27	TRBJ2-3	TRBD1	CASKFRQGIGADTQYF	TGTGCCAGCAAATTCAGACAGGGAATCGGGGCAGATACGCAGTATTTT
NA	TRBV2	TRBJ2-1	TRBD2	CASRGGYNEQFF	TGTGCCAGCAGGGGGGGGTACAATGAGCAGTTCTTC
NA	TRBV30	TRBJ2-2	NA	CAWSIPGNTGELFF	TGTGCCTGGAGTATCCCAGGGAACACCGGGGAGCTGTTTTTT
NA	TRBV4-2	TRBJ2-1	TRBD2	CASSQDGTSADNEQFF	TGTGCCAGCAGCCAAGATGGGACTAGCGCAGACAATGAGCAGTTCTTC
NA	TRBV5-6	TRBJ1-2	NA	CASCPEWGRDGYTF	TGTGCCAGCTGCCCGGAGTGGGGGAGGGATGGCTACACCTTC
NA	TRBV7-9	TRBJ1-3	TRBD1	CASSYRTGVTGNTIYF	TGTGCCAGCAGCTACCGGACAGGGGTGACTGGAAACACCATATATTTT
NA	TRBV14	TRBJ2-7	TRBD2	CASSQYLAEAYEQYF	TGTGCCAGCAGCCAATATCTAGCGGAAGCCTACGAGCAGTACTTC
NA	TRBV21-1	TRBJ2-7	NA	CASRPFTRPDEQYF	TGTGCCAGCAGGCCCTTTACTAGGCCCGACGAGCAGTACTTC
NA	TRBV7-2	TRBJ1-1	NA	CASSLVPDTEAFF	TGTGCCAGCAGCTTAGTACCGGACACTGAAGCTTTCTTT
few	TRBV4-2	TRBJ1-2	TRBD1	CASSQDIEGGLYGYTF	TGTGCCAGCAGCCAAGATATTGAAGGGGGCTTATATGGCTACACCTTC
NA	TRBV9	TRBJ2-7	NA	CASSETPRTYEQYF	TGTGCCAGCAGCGAGACCCCGCGGACTTACGAGCAGTACTTC
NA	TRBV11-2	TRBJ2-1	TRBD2	CASSFGTSYDNEQFF	TGTGCCAGCAGCTTCGGGACTAGCTATGACAATGAGCAGTTCTTC
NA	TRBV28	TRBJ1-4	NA	CASSKTGWAEKLFF	TGTGCCAGCAGCAAGACAGGTTGGGCTGAAAAACTGTTTTTT
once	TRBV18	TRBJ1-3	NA	CASSPKTPSSGNTIYF	TGTGCCAGCTCCCCAAAGACACCCAGCTCTGGAAACACCATATATTTT
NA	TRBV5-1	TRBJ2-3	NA	CASSKPPPSDTQYF	TGCGCCAGCAGTAAGCCACCCCCGTCAGATACGCAGTATTTT
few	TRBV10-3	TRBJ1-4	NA	CAISEPVAEDEKLFF	TGTGCCATCAGTGAACCCGTGGCAGAGGATGAAAAACTGTTTTTT
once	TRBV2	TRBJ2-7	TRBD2	CASVGLAGGYEQYF	TGTGCCAGCGTAGGACTAGCGGGAGGCTACGAGCAGTACTTC
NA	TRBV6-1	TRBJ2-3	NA	CASRTGTRTDTQYF	TGTGCCAGCAGAACCGGGACTCGCACAGATACGCAGTATTTT
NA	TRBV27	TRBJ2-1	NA	CASSLSRGTGHNEQFF	TGTGCCAGCAGTTTATCGCGGGGGACAGGTCACAATGAGCAGTTCTTC
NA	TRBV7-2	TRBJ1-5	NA	CASSLGWGGPQHF	TGTGCCAGCAGCTTAGGCTGGGGGGGGCCCCAGCATTTT
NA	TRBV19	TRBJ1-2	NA	CASSTLRGQSYGYTF	TGTGCCAGTAGTACTCTCAGGGGCCAATCCTATGGCTACACCTTC
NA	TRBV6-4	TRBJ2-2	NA	CASSDGSGAGELFF	TGTGCCAGCAGTGATGGGTCCGGGGCCGGGGAGCTGTTTTTT